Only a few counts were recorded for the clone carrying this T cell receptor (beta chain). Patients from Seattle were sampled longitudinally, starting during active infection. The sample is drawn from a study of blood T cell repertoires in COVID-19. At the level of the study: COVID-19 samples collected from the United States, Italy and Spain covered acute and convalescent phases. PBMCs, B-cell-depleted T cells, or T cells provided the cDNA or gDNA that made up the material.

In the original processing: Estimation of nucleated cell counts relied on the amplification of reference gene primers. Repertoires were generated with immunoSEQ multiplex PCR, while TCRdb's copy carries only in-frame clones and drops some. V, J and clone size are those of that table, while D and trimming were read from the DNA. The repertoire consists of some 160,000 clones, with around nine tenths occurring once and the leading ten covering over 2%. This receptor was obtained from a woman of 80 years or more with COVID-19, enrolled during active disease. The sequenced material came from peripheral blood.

CDR3 nucleotides: TGTGCCAGCAGCTCACCGGGACAGGGGAACGAGCAGTACTTC. It specifies CASSSPGQGNEQYF. The J gene is TRBJ2-7, the V gene TRBV5-5, with 10 bases identical to TRBD1. The CDR3 is made up of 14 amino acids. Per germline, CDR1 SGHKS and CDR2 YYEKEE (reference sequence). The V gene end was trimmed by 3 bases and the J gene end by 5 bases; junction bases not matched to a gene: 5.